The following is a T cell receptor (beta chain) sequence with its context. Its specificity is not known. Germline V gene sequence: CDR1 MNHNS, CDR2 SASEGT. Trimming cost V 1 base and J 4 bases, with 13 bases left between them. CDR3 size: 15 residues. The PCR had 60 Vbeta and 13 Jbeta primers. Under the authors' procedure: Around 9.9 million shared chains were among the about 80 million unique TCR beta chains that a later analysis counted. Produced via immunoSEQ multiplex PCR; TCRdb's table is partial and in-frame only. V and J calls and clone size come straight from that table; D and trimming were deduced from the DNA. The sample gives nearly 65,000 clones, 73% of which show up once; about 5.5% is in the top ten. The data are from a study of cytomegalovirus exposure and HLA in healthy donors. Study-wide findings and caveats: In vitro assays verified that a few CMV-associated chains recognized CMV antigens specifically. Later analysis associated a missense DCLRE1C variant with TCR beta V- and J-gene trimming.

The TCR comes from a man aged 50-59 years in good health and CMV-seronegative. Sequencing was done on a sample of PBMCs. The chain joins TRBV6-1 to TRBJ1-1; a possible D gene is TRBD1 (5 bases). The CDR3 DNA is TGTGCCAGCAGTGAAGGGACGGGGGGGATCACTGAAGCTTTCTTT. Translated: CASSEGTGGITEAFF.